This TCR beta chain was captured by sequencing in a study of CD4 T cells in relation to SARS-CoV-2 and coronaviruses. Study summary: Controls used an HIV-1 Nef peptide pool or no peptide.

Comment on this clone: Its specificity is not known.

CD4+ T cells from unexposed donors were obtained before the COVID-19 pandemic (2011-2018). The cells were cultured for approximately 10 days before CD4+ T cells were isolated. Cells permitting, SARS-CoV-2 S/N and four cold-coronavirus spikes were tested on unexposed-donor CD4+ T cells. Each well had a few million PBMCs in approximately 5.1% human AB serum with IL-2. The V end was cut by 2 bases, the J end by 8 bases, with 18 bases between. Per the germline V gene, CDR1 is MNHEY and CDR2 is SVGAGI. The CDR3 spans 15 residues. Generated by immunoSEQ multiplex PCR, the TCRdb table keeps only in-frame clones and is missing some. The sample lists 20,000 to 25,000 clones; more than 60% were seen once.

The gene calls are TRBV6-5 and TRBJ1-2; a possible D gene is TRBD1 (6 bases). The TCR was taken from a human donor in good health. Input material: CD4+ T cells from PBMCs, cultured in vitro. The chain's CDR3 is CASSYGEDSERGYTF. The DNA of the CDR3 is TGTGCCAGCAGTTACGGCGAGGACAGCGAGAGAGGCTACACCTTC.